This T cell receptor beta chain is from a study of T cell responses to AZD1222 COVID-19 vaccine. Turning to this clone: What it binds is not known.

Study-level points and caveats: Variant regions that are unmutated are reportedly the target of nearly half of spike-specific TCRs. CD4 TCRs associated with vaccination spanned spike, dominating at 160-218 and 743-854. Only a handful of AZD1222 recipients were seropositive at baseline. Donors were mostly white British, more females; clonal diversity possibly underestimated.

The V gene's germline CDR1 is ENHRY and CDR2 SYGVKD. CDR3 length: 13 residues. The ends were cut back, 10 bases at V and 6 bases at J, with 16 bases in the middle. Libraries were prepared by immunoSEQ multiplex PCR; TCRdb keeps only in-frame clonotypes and omits some of them. This table holds 95,000 to 150,000 clones, approximately 88% found once. The chain is built from TRBV10-3 and TRBJ1-5, with D perhaps matching TRBD1 (6 bases). The sample was peripheral blood, taken on day 0 of AZD1222 vaccination. This receptor was obtained from an adult in good health. The chain's CDR3 is CATLQGGGQPQHF. In DNA, the CDR3 is TGTGCCACTCTACAGGGCGGAGGTCAGCCCCAGCATTTT.